The present T cell receptor beta chain was sequenced within a study of control samples from healthy donors and cancer patients. The V and J ends lost 3 bases and 2 bases, in that order; junction bases with no gene match: 2. CDR3 size: 14 residues. Germline lookup yields CDR1 MNHEY and CDR2 SMNVEV (reference sequence). Measured with immunoSEQ multiplex PCR; TCRdb has only the in-frame clones, and not every one. The sample has 70,000 to 100,000 clones, 91% seen once. The V call is TRBV27, the J call TRBJ2-3; TRBD2 aligns across 7 bases. The receptor was isolated from a middle-aged man in good health. The sample was blood. DNA of the CDR3: TGTGCCAGCAGTTTCGGGGGGTCCACAGATACGCAGTATTTT. Amino acid sequence: CASSFGGSTDTQYF.